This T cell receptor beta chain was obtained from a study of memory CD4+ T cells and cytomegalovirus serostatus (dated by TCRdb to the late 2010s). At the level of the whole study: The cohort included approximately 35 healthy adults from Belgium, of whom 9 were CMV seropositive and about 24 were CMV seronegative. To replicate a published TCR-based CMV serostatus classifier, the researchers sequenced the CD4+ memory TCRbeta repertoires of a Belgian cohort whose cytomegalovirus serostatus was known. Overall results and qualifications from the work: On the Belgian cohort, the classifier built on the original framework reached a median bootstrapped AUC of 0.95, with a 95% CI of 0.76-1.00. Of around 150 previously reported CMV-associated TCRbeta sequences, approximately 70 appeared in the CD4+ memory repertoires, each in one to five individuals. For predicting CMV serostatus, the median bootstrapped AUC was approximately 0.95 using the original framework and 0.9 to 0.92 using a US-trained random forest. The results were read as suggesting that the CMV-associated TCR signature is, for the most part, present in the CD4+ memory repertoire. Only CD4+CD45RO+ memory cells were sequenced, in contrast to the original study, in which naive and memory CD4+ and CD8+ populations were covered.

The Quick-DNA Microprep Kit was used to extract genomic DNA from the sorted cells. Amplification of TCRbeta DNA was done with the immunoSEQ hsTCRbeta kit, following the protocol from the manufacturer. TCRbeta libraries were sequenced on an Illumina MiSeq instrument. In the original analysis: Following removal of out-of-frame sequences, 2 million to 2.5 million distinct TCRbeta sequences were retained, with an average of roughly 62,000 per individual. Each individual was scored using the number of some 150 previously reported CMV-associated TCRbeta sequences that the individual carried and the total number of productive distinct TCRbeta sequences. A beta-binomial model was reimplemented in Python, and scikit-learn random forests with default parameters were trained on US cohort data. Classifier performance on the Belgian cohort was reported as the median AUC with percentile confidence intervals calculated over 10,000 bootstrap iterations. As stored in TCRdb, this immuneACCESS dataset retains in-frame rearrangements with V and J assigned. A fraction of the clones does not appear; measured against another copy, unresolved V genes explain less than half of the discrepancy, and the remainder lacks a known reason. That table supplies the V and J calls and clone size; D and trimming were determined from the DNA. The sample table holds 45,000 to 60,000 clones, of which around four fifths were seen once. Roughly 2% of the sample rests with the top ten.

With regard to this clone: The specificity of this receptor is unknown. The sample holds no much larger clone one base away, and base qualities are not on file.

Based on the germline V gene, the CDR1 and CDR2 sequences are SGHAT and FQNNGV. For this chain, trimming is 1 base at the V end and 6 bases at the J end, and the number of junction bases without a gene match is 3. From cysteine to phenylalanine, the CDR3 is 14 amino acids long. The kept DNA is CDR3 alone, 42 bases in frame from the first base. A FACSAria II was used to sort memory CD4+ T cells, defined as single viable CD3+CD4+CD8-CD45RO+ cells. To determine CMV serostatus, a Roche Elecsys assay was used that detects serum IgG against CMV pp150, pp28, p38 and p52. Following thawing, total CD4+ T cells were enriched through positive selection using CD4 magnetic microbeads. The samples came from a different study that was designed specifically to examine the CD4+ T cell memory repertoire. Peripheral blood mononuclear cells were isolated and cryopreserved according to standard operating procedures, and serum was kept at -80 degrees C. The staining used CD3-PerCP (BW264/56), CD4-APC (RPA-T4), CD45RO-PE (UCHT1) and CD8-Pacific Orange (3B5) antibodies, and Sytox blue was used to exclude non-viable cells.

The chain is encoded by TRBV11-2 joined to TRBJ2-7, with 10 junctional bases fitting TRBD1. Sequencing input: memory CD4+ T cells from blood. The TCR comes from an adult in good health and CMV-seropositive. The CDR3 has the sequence CASSLGWDRGEQYF. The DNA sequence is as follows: TGTGCCAGCAGCTTAGGGTGGGACAGGGGCGAGCAGTACTTC.